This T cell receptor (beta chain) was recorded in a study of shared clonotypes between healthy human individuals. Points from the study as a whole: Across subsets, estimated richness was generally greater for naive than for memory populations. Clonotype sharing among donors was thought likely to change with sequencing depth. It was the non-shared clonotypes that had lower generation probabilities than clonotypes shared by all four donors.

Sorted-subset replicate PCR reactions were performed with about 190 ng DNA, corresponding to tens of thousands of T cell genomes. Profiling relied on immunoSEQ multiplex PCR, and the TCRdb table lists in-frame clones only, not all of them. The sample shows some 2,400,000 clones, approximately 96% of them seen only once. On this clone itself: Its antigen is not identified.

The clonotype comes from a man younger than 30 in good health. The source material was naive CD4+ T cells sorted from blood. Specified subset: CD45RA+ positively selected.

CDR3 residues: CAWTWTGAHTDTQYF. In DNA form, the CDR3 reads TGTGCCTGGACGTGGACAGGGGCCCACACAGATACGCAGTATTTT. V gene TRBV30 combines with J gene TRBJ2-3; 9 nucleotides match TRBD1. This CDR3 contains 15 residues. The V segment lost 4 bases and the J segment 2 bases; nucleotides outside the gene matches: 7. Germline CDR1 and CDR2: GTSNPN and SVGIG (reference sequence).